This TCR beta chain was recorded in a study of blood T cell repertoires in COVID-19. Study summary: The study drew acute and convalescent COVID-19 samples from the United States, Italy and Spain. The analysed material was cDNA or gDNA that came from T cells, B-cell-depleted T cells, or PBMCs.

Unmatched junction bases numbered 9, after V lost 2 bases and J lost 0 bases. The CDR3 spans 19 residues. Germline loops: CDR1 WSHSY, CDR2 SAAADI. Per the study methods: By means of reference gene primer amplification, nucleated cell counts were estimated. Profiled with immunoSEQ multiplex PCR; TCRdb holds only in-frame clones, not every one. V, J and clone size derive from that table, while D and trimming were established from the DNA sequence. The table records some 45,000 clones, about nine tenths of them present only once. The TCR comes from a human donor in a cohort sampled during active COVID-19. The sequenced sample consisted of peripheral blood. The J gene is TRBJ2-2, the V gene TRBV10-2; 10 bases fit TRBD2. The CDR3 region has the DNA TGCGCCAGCAGTGAGGACTTACTAGCGGGGCGGCCGAACACCGGGGAGCTGTTTTTT. Its protein is CASSEDLLAGRPNTGELFF.